This T cell receptor (beta chain) was captured in a study of OX40 agonist ivuxolimab in advanced cancers. Study-wide context: Of mixed ages from about 23 to 90 and averaging about 56 years, the group was 65% to 85% male.

Only in-frame clones appear in the TCRdb table, and some are missing; sequencing was by immunoSEQ multiplex PCR. The table includes tens of thousands of clones, 65% to 90% detected once. Germline V gene lookup returns CDR1 SGHTA and CDR2 FQGTGA. V was pared by 5 bases and J by 3 bases, with 11 bases between. The CDR3 is made up of 14 amino acids. This clone was observed a handful of times. This receptor was taken from an adult with an advanced solid tumor such as melanoma, head and neck, liver or kidney cancer. The sequenced sample was CD4+ or CD8+ T cells sorted from blood, obtained in a trial of the OX40 agonist ivuxolimab. This chain links TRBV7-3 with TRBJ2-1; D is unresolved. This CDR3 is CASSPQGLYNEQFF. CDR3 coding DNA: TGTGCCAGCAGCCCCCAAGGCCTCTACAATGAGCAGTTCTTC.